The rows below give T cell receptor beta chains drawn from one sample of a study of shared clonotypes between healthy human individuals. Some clones are missing from TCRdb's copy, which holds only in-frame ones; the method was immunoSEQ multiplex PCR. The data show some 2.3 million clones, 90% to 95% seen once. Sample: naive CD4+ T cells from PBMCs. Source of these receptors: a young man in good health. Some clones in this sample may be carry-over from other donors' samples. The CDR3 runs from the conserved cysteine through the conserved F or W. The D gene is left open where the match is weak. Expanded clones get a size class; other rows say once, few or many, or leave the size out.

v_call: TRBV10-2
clone_size: -
j_call: TRBJ2-7
d_call: TRBD2
cdr3_aa: CASTIREGGEQYF
cdr3_nt: TGCGCCAGCACGATCCGGGAGGGAGGCGAGCAGTACTTC

v_call: TRBV6-1
clone_size: -
j_call: TRBJ2-1
d_call: -
cdr3_aa: CASSESPTGAGEQFF
cdr3_nt: TGTGCCAGCAGTGAATCCCCGACGGGGGCCGGGGAGCAGTTCTTC

v_call: TRBV19
clone_size: -
j_call: TRBJ2-3
d_call: -
cdr3_aa: CASSPRRADTQYF
cdr3_nt: TGTGCCAGTAGTCCGAGAAGAGCAGATACGCAGTATTTT

v_call: TRBV2
clone_size: -
j_call: TRBJ2-3
d_call: -
cdr3_aa: CASSRQGTYTNTQYF
cdr3_nt: TGTGCCAGCAGTCGGCAGGGAACGTACACAAATACGCAGTATTTT

v_call: TRBV6-5
clone_size: -
j_call: TRBJ2-5
d_call: -
cdr3_aa: CASSPPGRETQYF
cdr3_nt: TGTGCCAGCAGCCCCCCAGGGAGGGAGACCCAGTACTTC

v_call: TRBV7-9
clone_size: -
j_call: TRBJ1-2
d_call: -
cdr3_aa: CASSLVYGGYTF
cdr3_nt: TGTGCCAGCAGCTTAGTTTACGGTGGCTACACCTTC

v_call: TRBV5-1
clone_size: once
j_call: TRBJ1-5
d_call: -
cdr3_aa: CASSLEDSYNQPQHF
cdr3_nt: TGCGCCAGCAGCTTGGAAGACAGTTATAATCAGCCCCAGCATTTT

v_call: TRBV18
clone_size: -
j_call: TRBJ2-7
d_call: -
cdr3_aa: CASSPGRSRSYEQYF
cdr3_nt: TGTGCCAGCTCGCCGGGACGGAGCAGGTCCTACGAGCAGTACTTC

v_call: TRBV18
clone_size: -
j_call: TRBJ2-4
d_call: TRBD1
cdr3_aa: CASSPSTGRENIQYF
cdr3_nt: TGTGCCAGCTCACCCTCGACAGGGCGGGAAAACATTCAGTACTTC

v_call: TRBV15
clone_size: -
j_call: TRBJ1-5
d_call: TRBD1
cdr3_aa: CATSRKGTGGSQPQHF
cdr3_nt: TGTGCCACCAGCAGAAAGGGGACAGGGGGCAGTCAGCCCCAGCATTTT

v_call: TRBV5-4
clone_size: -
j_call: TRBJ1-1
d_call: TRBD1
cdr3_aa: CASSLVTGGGTEAFF
cdr3_nt: TGTGCCAGCAGCTTGGTTACAGGGGGTGGTACTGAAGCTTTCTTT

v_call: TRBV5-1
clone_size: -
j_call: TRBJ2-2
d_call: -
cdr3_aa: CASSFIPATGELFF
cdr3_nt: TGCGCCAGCAGCTTTATTCCCGCCACCGGGGAGCTGTTTTTT

v_call: TRBV5-1
clone_size: -
j_call: TRBJ2-1
d_call: TRBD2
cdr3_aa: CASRREAGTSGSNEQFF
cdr3_nt: TGCGCCAGCCGGCGGGAAGCCGGGACTAGCGGGAGCAACGAGCAGTTCTTC

v_call: TRBV5-5
clone_size: -
j_call: TRBJ2-3
d_call: -
cdr3_aa: CASSPGDTGTDTQYF
cdr3_nt: TGTGCCAGCAGCCCAGGGGATACCGGCACAGATACGCAGTATTTT

v_call: TRBV19
clone_size: -
j_call: TRBJ1-5
d_call: -
cdr3_aa: CASGGQGGMNQPQHF
cdr3_nt: TGTGCCAGTGGGGGACAAGGGGGAATGAATCAGCCCCAGCATTTT

v_call: TRBV28
clone_size: -
j_call: TRBJ1-2
d_call: TRBD1
cdr3_aa: CASSGGTGDTYGYTF
cdr3_nt: TGTGCCAGCAGTGGCGGGACAGGGGATACCTATGGCTACACCTTC

v_call: TRBV27
clone_size: -
j_call: TRBJ1-1
d_call: -
cdr3_aa: CASSFLRTGESNTEAFF
cdr3_nt: TGTGCCAGCAGTTTCCTTAGGACCGGGGAGTCGAACACTGAAGCTTTCTTT

v_call: TRBV6-4
clone_size: -
j_call: TRBJ2-5
d_call: TRBD2
cdr3_aa: CASSDQKNSGRVQETQYF
cdr3_nt: TGTGCCAGCAGTGACCAAAAAAATAGCGGGAGGGTCCAAGAGACCCAGTACTTC

v_call: TRBV30
clone_size: few
j_call: TRBJ1-1
d_call: TRBD1
cdr3_aa: CAWSVRARGTTEAFF
cdr3_nt: TGTGCCTGGAGTGTAAGGGCCAGGGGGACCACTGAAGCTTTCTTT

v_call: TRBV5-1
clone_size: -
j_call: TRBJ2-1
d_call: -
cdr3_aa: CASSLVRDPGQEQFF
cdr3_nt: TGCGCCAGCAGCTTGGTGCGGGACCCGGGGCAGGAGCAGTTCTTC

v_call: TRBV5-1
clone_size: once
j_call: TRBJ2-1
d_call: TRBD1
cdr3_aa: CASSIGTGNNEQFF
cdr3_nt: TGCGCCAGCAGCATCGGGACAGGGAACAATGAGCAGTTCTTC

v_call: TRBV5-5
clone_size: -
j_call: TRBJ1-2
d_call: -
cdr3_aa: CASSLGQQSNYGYTF
cdr3_nt: TGTGCCAGCAGCTTGGGACAGCAATCAAACTATGGCTACACCTTC

v_call: TRBV6-5
clone_size: -
j_call: TRBJ1-1
d_call: -
cdr3_aa: CASSYTRQAGTEAFF
cdr3_nt: TGTGCCAGCAGTTACACACGACAGGCCGGCACTGAAGCTTTCTTT

v_call: TRBV7-9
clone_size: -
j_call: TRBJ2-7
d_call: -
cdr3_aa: CASSQTGGASYEQYF
cdr3_nt: TGTGCCAGCAGCCAAACAGGGGGGGCCTCCTACGAGCAGTACTTC

v_call: TRBV27
clone_size: -
j_call: TRBJ1-1
d_call: -
cdr3_aa: CASSDRPGVKAFF
cdr3_nt: TGTGCCAGCAGTGACAGGCCAGGGGTGAAAGCTTTCTTT

v_call: TRBV5-1
clone_size: -
j_call: TRBJ2-2
d_call: -
cdr3_aa: CASSLAVIATGELFF
cdr3_nt: TGCGCCAGCAGCTTGGCCGTTATAGCGACCGGGGAGCTGTTTTTT

v_call: TRBV5-1
clone_size: -
j_call: TRBJ1-4
d_call: -
cdr3_aa: CASSLVPGLDEKLFF
cdr3_nt: TGCGCCAGCAGCTTGGTCCCGGGACTGGATGAAAAACTGTTTTTT

v_call: TRBV6-4
clone_size: -
j_call: TRBJ2-1
d_call: -
cdr3_aa: CASSDGLRNEQFF
cdr3_nt: TGTGCCAGCAGTGACGGACTCCGCAATGAGCAGTTCTTC

v_call: TRBV28
clone_size: once
j_call: TRBJ1-1
d_call: -
cdr3_aa: CASSLFWGDTEAFF
cdr3_nt: TGTGCCAGCAGTTTATTCTGGGGCGACACTGAAGCTTTCTTT

v_call: TRBV5-1
clone_size: -
j_call: TRBJ2-3
d_call: TRBD1
cdr3_aa: CASSVTGTGASTDTQYF
cdr3_nt: TGCGCCAGCAGCGTCACCGGGACAGGTGCTAGCACAGATACGCAGTATTTT

v_call: TRBV25-1
clone_size: -
j_call: TRBJ2-7
d_call: TRBD1
cdr3_aa: CASSVAGTGSYEQYF
cdr3_nt: TGTGCCAGCAGTGTAGCTGGGACAGGCTCCTACGAGCAGTACTTC

v_call: TRBV30
clone_size: -
j_call: TRBJ2-5
d_call: TRBD2
cdr3_aa: CAWGGLAGGPWGETQYF
cdr3_nt: TGTGCCTGGGGTGGACTAGCGGGAGGGCCGTGGGGAGAGACCCAGTACTTC

v_call: TRBV28
clone_size: -
j_call: TRBJ2-7
d_call: TRBD2
cdr3_aa: CASSLAGPSYEQYF
cdr3_nt: TGTGCCAGCTCGCTAGCGGGGCCCTCCTACGAGCAGTACTTC